The clone carrying this TCR beta chain has a count of ten or more. The antigen remains unidentified. This entry belongs to a study of T cells in Graves' hyperthyroidism and ophthalmopathy. As for the study in general: Peripheral blood was obtained at initial diagnosis, preceding any treatment. Whole-study results and caveats: Blood samples included most of the expanded thyroid clonotypes exceeding 0.001. Through a model of 13 V-J features, ophthalmopathy was separated from stable hyperthyroidism.

Regions amplified from RNA transcripts were the TCR beta CDR3 regions. First-round RT-PCR of the TCR CDR3 relied on the HTBI primer set. Each CDR3 protein is one row after TCRdb ran MiXCR on the multiplex PCR reads. The repertoire consists of under 250,000 distinct CDR3 sequences, with 24% occurring once and the leading ten covering 35% to 40%. The CDR3 contains 13 residues. Germline-derived CDR1 and CDR2 are ENHRY and SYGVKD. V lost 8 bases to trimming and J lost 5 bases, with 15 bases between them. This clonotype was sampled from a woman aged 40 to 50 with Graves' ophthalmopathy. V usage is TRBV10-3 and J usage is TRBJ2-5, with D perhaps matching TRBD2 (7 bases). Material: blood. CDR3 sequence: CAIRGAVGETQYF. The CDR3 nucleotides read TGTGCCATCCGGGGGGCCGTGGGGGAGACCCAGTACTTC.